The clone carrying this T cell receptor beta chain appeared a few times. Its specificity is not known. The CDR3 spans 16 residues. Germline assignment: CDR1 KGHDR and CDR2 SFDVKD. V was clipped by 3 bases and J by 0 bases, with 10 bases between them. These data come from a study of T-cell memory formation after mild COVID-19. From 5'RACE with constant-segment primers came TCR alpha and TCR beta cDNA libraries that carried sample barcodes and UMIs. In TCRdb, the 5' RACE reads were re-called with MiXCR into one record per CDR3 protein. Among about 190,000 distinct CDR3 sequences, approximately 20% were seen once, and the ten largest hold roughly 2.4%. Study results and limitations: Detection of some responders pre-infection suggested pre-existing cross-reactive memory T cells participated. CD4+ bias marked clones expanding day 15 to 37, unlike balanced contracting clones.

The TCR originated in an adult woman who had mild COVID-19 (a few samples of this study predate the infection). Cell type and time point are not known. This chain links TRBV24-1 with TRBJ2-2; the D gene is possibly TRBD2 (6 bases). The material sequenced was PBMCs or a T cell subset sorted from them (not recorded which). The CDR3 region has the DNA TGTGCCACCAGTGATGTTAGCGGAGCGAACACCGGGGAGCTGTTTTTT. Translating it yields CATSDVSGANTGELFF.